The next 13 T cell receptor beta chains were all read from a single sample in a study of vaccination and CD4 T cells after COVID-19. As for treatment: approximately 9-day PBMC culture with coronavirus spike peptide pools or control peptides (ViraFEST assay). No antigen has been assigned to these receptors. Sequence data for DNA of cultured CD4+ T cells were generated by the Oncomine TCR Beta short-read assay. TCRdb ran MiXCR on the PCR reads and lists one entry per CDR3 protein. The data show 8,000 to 13,000 distinct CDR3 sequences, approximately 59% seen once. Sequenced: CD4+ T cells from blood, cultured in vitro. The source is a human donor who had recovered from COVID-19.

The chain employs TRBV7-2 and TRBJ1-2; weak D call: TRBD1 (6 bases). Trimming took 3 bases from V and 6 from J, leaving 17 bases between them. The CDR3 covers 15 residues. The germline gives CDR1 SGHTA, CDR2 FQGNSA. CDR3 region: CASSFLGTGANGYTF. In DNA form, the CDR3 reads TGTGCCAGCAGCTTCCTCGGGACGGGGGCTAATGGCTACACCTTC.

The chain couples TRBV7-2 to TRBJ2-3; D gene uncertain. Germline V CDR1 and CDR2: SGHTA, FQGNSA. The CDR3 totals 14 residues. The V gene lost 6 bases and the J gene lost 1 base, with 11 bases spanning the gap. The CDR3 protein is CASRNRVGTDTQYF. In DNA form, the CDR3 reads TGTGCCAGCAGAAATAGGGTCGGCACAGATACGCAGTATTTT.

The chain employs TRBV11-3 and TRBJ1-3; D gene unclear. Germline CDR1 is SGHNT and CDR2 is YENEEA. V lost 5 bases to trimming and J lost 7 bases, with 9 bases between them. This CDR3 contains 12 residues. The CDR3 DNA is TGTGCCAGCAGCCCTCTTCTGAACACCATATATTTT. This encodes CASSPLLNTIYF.

This clonotype was picked up one time. The chain carries TRBV6-1 and TRBJ2-7; 11 nucleotides align to TRBD1. Germline V gene lookup returns CDR1 MNHNS and CDR2 SASEGT. The CDR3 contains 20 residues. V was pared by 1 base and J by 5 bases, with 19 bases of the junction left unmatched. The DNA of the CDR3 is TGTGCCAGCAGTGAAGGGGACAGGGGGTGGTTAGCGATTAGGGGTGACGAGCAGTACTTC. Its translation is CASSEGDRGWLAIRGDEQYF.

This clonotype showed up just a few times. The CDR3 DNA reads TGTGCCAGCAGCTTAGATGGGGACTCCCGCCGTCTTGGAGGCGGTCAGCCCCAGCATTTT. Protein product: CASSLDGDSRRLGGGQPQHF. This sequence joins TRBV7-2 and TRBJ1-5, with TRBD1 as a possible D gene (5 bases). Trimming took off 1 base at V and 6 bases at J, with 28 bases between the two ends. Germline CDR1 SGHTA, CDR2 FQGNSA. The CDR3 has 20 residues.

The J gene is TRBJ2-3, the V gene TRBV2, with D tentatively TRBD1 (5 bases). Trimming shortened V by 3 bases and J by 4 bases, and 14 bases separated the two germline ends. This CDR3 is 15 amino acids long. Germline CDR1 reads SNHLY; CDR2 reads FYNNEI. CDR3 sequence reads: CASSEGARVADTQYF. The CDR3 DNA reads TGTGCCAGCAGTGAGGGCGCCAGGGTTGCAGATACGCAGTATTTT.

Only a few counts were recorded for this clonotype. The chain carries TRBV7-2 and TRBJ1-5; D gene ambiguous. Trimming shortened V by 5 bases and J by 7 bases, and 12 bases separated the two germline ends. Per the germline V gene, CDR1 is SGHTA and CDR2 is FQGNSA. The CDR3 loop spans 13 amino acids. The CDR3 loop is CASSPSTGQPQHF. DNA of the CDR3: TGTGCCAGCAGCCCGTCGACGGGACAGCCCCAGCATTTT.

The chain is built from TRBV25-1 and TRBJ1-2; no clear D. V gave up 8 bases and J gave up 2 bases, with 12 bases separating them. The CDR3 has 13 residues. Germline V gene sequence: CDR1 MGHDK, CDR2 SYGVNS. CDR3 sequence reads: CASGDWANYGYTF. CDR3 nucleotides: TGTGCCAGCGGAGACTGGGCAAACTATGGCTACACCTTC.

The gene calls are TRBV6-2 or TRBV6-3 and TRBJ2-2; TRBD2 might be the D (5 bases). Germline CDR1 and CDR2: MNHEY and SVGEGT. The V end was cut by 7 bases, the J end by 1 base, with 10 bases between. CDR3 length: 14 amino acids. DNA for the CDR3: TGTGCCAGCAAGCGGCCGGAGAACACCGGGGAGCTGTTTTTT. Residues: CASKRPENTGELFF.

This clonotype was observed once. DNA for the CDR3: TGTGCCATCAGTGAGTGGGGGGCGAATGGCTACACCTTC. This encodes CAISEWGANGYTF. The chain uses TRBV10-3 and TRBJ1-2; tentative D call: TRBD1 (6 bases). CDR1 is ENHRY, CDR2 SYGVKD, per germline. Trimming cost V 1 base and J 6 bases, with 9 bases left between them. The CDR3 covers 13 residues.

The chain uses TRBV27 and TRBJ2-1; 9 bases are shared with TRBD2. CDR1 MNHEY and CDR2 SMNVEV come from the germline V gene (reference sequence). The CDR3 runs 13 residues. Trimming removed 6 bases from V and 6 bases from J; junction bases left unmatched: 3. CDR3 amino acids: CASRSSGTNEQFF. In DNA form, the CDR3 reads TGTGCCAGCAGGTCTAGCGGGACCAATGAGCAGTTCTTC.

The gene calls are TRBV2 and TRBJ1-2; D possibly corresponds to TRBD1 (5 bases). Germline V CDR1 and CDR2: SNHLY, FYNNEI. The CDR3 is 15 amino acids. V gave up 7 bases and J gave up 7 bases, with 22 bases separating them. CDR3 nucleotide sequence: TGTGCCAGCATCGAGGGGCCGGAGAGGAAGGTTGGCTACACCTTC. This sequence encodes CASIEGPERKVGYTF. Full variable domain (rest looked up from reference TRBV2 and TRBJ1-2): EPEVTQTPSHQVTQMGQEVILRCVPISNHLYFYWYRQILGQKVEFLVSFYNNEISEKSEIFDDQFSVERPDGSNFTLKIRSTKLEDSAMYFCASIEGPERKVGYTFGSGTRLTVV.

Only one count was recorded for this clonotype. The rearrangement links TRBV28 to TRBJ1-5, with 7 bases lining up with TRBD1. J gave up 3 bases and V 8 bases, and 4 bases lay outside the gene matches. There are 13 residues in the CDR3. CDR1 is MDHEN, CDR2 SYDVKM, per germline. CDR3 in DNA: TGTGCCAGCGAGACAGGGAACAATCAGCCCCAGCATTTT. Translated, it gives CASETGNNQPQHF.